Listed here are 7 T cell receptor beta chains from one sample, sequenced in a study of T-cell reconstitution after alpha-beta-depleted transplantation in children (dated by TCRdb to the mid-2010s). The receptor library was made with PCR. The sequencing machine was an Illumina HiSeq 2500. To normalize quantification of the TCRbeta repertoire, the TCR libraries were built with molecular barcoding that relied on unique molecular identifiers. TCRdb cleaned the public reads at Q25 with fastp, built clones with MiXCR and kept in-frame beta chains. Each entry is one CDR3 protein sequence, shown with its most common DNA and genes. Present in this sample are 550,000 to 600,000 distinct CDR3 sequences, around 23% of which were seen just once. Roughly 13% of the sample comes from the top ten. This specimen's treatment or condition label, interpreted: allogeneic hematopoietic cell transplantation with graft depleted of TCRalphabeta T cells and CD19 B cells.

The input for sequencing was PBMCs, mostly from graft donor cells, taken 360 days after TCRalphabeta/CD19-depleted stem cell transplant. The receptors were sampled from a boy younger than two who had a stem cell transplant for acute myeloid leukemia, so the T cells may come from the graft donor.

The chain combines TRBV20-1 with TRBJ1-5; unclear D gene. In germline, CDR1 is DFQATT, CDR2 SNEGSKA (reference sequence). Between the trimmed V and J ends, which lost 0 bases and 9 bases, there was a span of 15 bases. The CDR3 consists of 14 residues. DNA for the CDR3: TGCAGTGCTAGAGATTTTAACAGCCAGCGGCCCCAGCATTTT. It specifies CSARDFNSQRPQHF.

This clonotype was detected a few times. The rearrangement links TRBV28 to TRBJ1-4; D ambiguous. Germline V gene lookup returns CDR1 MDHEN and CDR2 SYDVKM. The CDR3 runs to 12 residues. Trimming left V 3 bases short and J 10 bases short, with 9 bases between. The CDR3 DNA reads as TGTGCCAGCAGTTTTTCACTGGGAAAACTGTTTTTT. Translation: CASSFSLGKLFF.

The J gene is TRBJ1-5, the V gene TRBV12-3 or TRBV12-4; D may be TRBD1 (6 bases). Trimming shortened V by 6 bases and J by 0 bases, and 12 bases separated the two germline ends. This CDR3 spans 15 amino acids. This CDR3 is CASRAQGYSNQPQHF. DNA for the CDR3: TGTGCCAGCAGGGCACAGGGTTATAGCAATCAGCCCCAGCATTTT.

This clonotype was found a few times. This chain uses TRBV5-1 with TRBJ2-7, with TRBD2 as a possible D gene (6 bases). V was pared by 3 bases and J by 7 bases, with 14 bases between. CDR3 length: 13 residues. Germline CDR1 is SGHRS and CDR2 is YFSETQ. CDR3 residues: CASSSSGVWEQYF. CDR3 nucleotide sequence: TGCGCCAGCAGCTCCTCGGGGGTTTGGGAGCAGTACTTC.

This chain links TRBV5-1 with TRBJ2-2; no reliable D call. Germline V gene lookup returns CDR1 SGHRS and CDR2 YFSETQ. The CDR3 is 16 amino acids. V was shortened by 2 bases and J by 0 bases, with 11 bases between the two germline ends. CDR3 loop: CASSLAGSPNTGELFF. The CDR3 region has the DNA TGCGCCAGCAGCTTAGCTGGTTCCCCGAACACCGGGGAGCTGTTTTTT. Full variable domain (outside the CDR3, taken from reference TRBV5-1 and TRBJ2-2): KAGVTQTPRYLIKTRGQQVTLSCSPISGHRSVSWYQQTPGQGLQFLFEYFSETQRNKGNFPGRFSGRQFSNSRSEMNVSTLELGDSALYLCASSLAGSPNTGELFFGEGSRLTVL.

The chain employs TRBV28 and TRBJ2-1; 11 bases fit TRBD2. From germline, CDR1 is MDHEN and CDR2 SYDVKM. The CDR3 has 15 residues. The J segment lost 5 bases and the V segment lost 6 bases, leaving 6 bases of the junction unmatched. As DNA, the CDR3 is TGTGCCAGCAGGTACACTAGCGGGGGCCACAATGAGCAGTTCTTC. Its protein is CASRYTSGGHNEQFF.

J is TRBJ2-2 and V is TRBV5-1; D tentatively reads TRBD1 or TRBD2 (5 bases each). The ends were cut back, 0 bases at V and 6 bases at J, with 18 bases in the middle. There are 17 residues in the CDR3. Germline V gives CDR1 SGHRS, CDR2 YFSETQ. In nucleotides, the CDR3 is TGCGCCAGCAGCTTGGCGGGGCAGGTCATTGGTTCCGGGGAGCTGTTTTTT. Its protein is CASSLAGQVIGSGELFF.